Each of the 5 T cell receptor beta chains below was sequenced from the same sample in a study of synovial regulatory T cells in juvenile arthritis. TCRdb keeps only in-frame clones here, not all; method: immunoSEQ multiplex PCR. With approximately 9,800 clones in the sample, the ten largest clones hold approximately 0.69%. The sequenced material came from Treg cells from blood. This sample's subset: remaining (HLA-DR-negative) circulating blood Treg cells. The receptor set was obtained from a donor younger than 30 with juvenile idiopathic arthritis.

The chain joins TRBV6-6 to TRBJ1-1. Germline V gene sequence: CDR1 MNHNY, CDR2 SVGAGI (reference sequence). The CDR3 runs to 16 residues. No coding sequence is recorded. The CDR3 loop is CASKEGPPNKNTEAFF.

The chain carries TRBV15 and TRBJ2-5. The CDR3 totals 14 residues. No DNA appears here. Germline V gene data show CDR1 as LNHNV and CDR2 as YYDKDF (reference sequence). The CDR3 reads CATSRTLIPETQYF.

The chain links TRBV5-1 to TRBJ1-6; TCRdb's D call, TRBD1, is unchecked because there is no DNA. In germline, CDR1 is SGHRS, CDR2 YFSETQ. The CDR3 runs to 14 residues. No DNA has been recorded. The CDR3 loop reads CASNRGSYNSPLHF.

The chain links TRBV19 to TRBJ2-7; the TCRdb D gene call, TRBD1, has no DNA to confirm it. Germline CDR1 LNHDA, CDR2 SQIVND (reference sequence). This CDR3 comprises 15 residues. A DNA sequence was not provided. The CDR3: CASSGPGQGSYEQYF.

The chain combines TRBV10-3 with TRBJ2-7; TCRdb designates TRBD2, a call that cannot be tested without DNA. CDR1 and CDR2 (germline): ENHRY, SYGVKD. The CDR3 is 14 residues long. Nucleotide data are not available. The CDR3 region is CAISASGSSYEQYF.